These T cell receptor beta chains were read from a single sample in a study of blood T cells in healthy people across ages. MiXCR was run by TCRdb on the 5' RACE reads, yielding one entry per CDR3 protein. The sample has approximately 760,000 distinct CDR3 sequences, approximately 25% seen once. This sample was also put to use in a study of T cells of mothers and their children.

Sequenced input: blood. Source of these receptors: a boy aged 5-17 years in good health. The CDR3 runs from the conserved cysteine through the conserved F or W. Each record gives: J gene, clone size, D gene, V gene, CDR3 protein, CDR3 DNA. A D gene is named only where the DNA matches it firmly. Size is stated for part of the rows, as once, few or many counts, or as a class when the clone is expanded.

TRBJ1-1,-,TRBD1,TRBV20-1,CSARGDSLPNTEAFF,TGCAGTGCTAGGGGGGACAGCCTTCCGAACACTGAAGCTTTCTTT
TRBJ1-5,few,TRBD1,TRBV7-2,CASSLTGQGGFQPQHF,TGTGCCAGCAGCTTAACAGGACAGGGAGGTTTTCAGCCCCAGCATTTT
TRBJ1-2,-,TRBD1,TRBV6-5,CASSYRTGGSGYTF,TGTGCCAGCAGTTACCGGACAGGGGGCAGTGGCTACACCTTC
TRBJ2-7,-,TRBD1,TRBV6-1,CATSQSGTGGGYEQYF,TGTGCCACTTCCCAATCCGGGACAGGGGGTGGGTACGAGCAGTACTTC
TRBJ2-5,-,-,TRBV12-3/TRBV12-4,CASSQTEYQETQYF,TGTGCCAGCAGTCAGACAGAGTACCAAGAGACCCAGTACTTC
TRBJ2-3,few,TRBD2,TRBV20-1,CSARDPQAGGTDTQYF,TGCAGTGCTAGAGATCCGCAAGCGGGGGGCACAGATACGCAGTATTTT
TRBJ1-2,-,-,TRBV7-9,CASSPIKYVLGGYTF,TGTGCCAGCAGCCCCATAAAATATGTCCTCGGGGGCTACACCTTC
TRBJ2-1,-,-,TRBV20-1,CSARDLTMPGNEQFF,TGCAGTGCTAGAGATCTAACTATGCCGGGCAATGAGCAGTTCTTC
TRBJ1-1,few,TRBD1,TRBV5-6,CASSFGQGRPWTEAFF,TGTGCCAGCAGCTTTGGACAGGGGCGACCTTGGACTGAAGCTTTCTTT
TRBJ2-2,few,-,TRBV5-1,CASTMTGVGGELFF,TGCGCCAGCACAATGACCGGGGTAGGCGGGGAGCTGTTTTTT
TRBJ1-2,few,-,TRBV20-1,CSARDRSNYGYTF,TGCAGTGCTAGAGACCGGTCTAACTATGGCTACACCTTC
TRBJ2-7,-,-,TRBV14,CASSQEKGVFREQYF,TGTGCCAGCAGCCAAGAGAAGGGGGTTTTCCGGGAGCAGTACTTC
TRBJ2-6,-,-,TRBV6-2/TRBV6-3,CASSYIGGANVLTF,TGTGCCAGCAGTTACATTGGGGGGGCCAACGTCCTGACTTTC
TRBJ2-7,many,-,TRBV12-5,CASGLDRGYEQYF,TGTGCTAGTGGTTTGGATCGGGGATACGAGCAGTACTTC
TRBJ2-1,few,-,TRBV12-3/TRBV12-4,CASSFGVIQFF,TGTGCCAGCAGTTTCGGGGTTATTCAGTTCTTC
TRBJ1-4,-,-,TRBV14,CASSRGSGEKLFF,TGTGCCAGCAGTCGCGGATCGGGTGAAAAACTGTTTTTT
TRBJ2-7,-,-,TRBV7-2,CASSLPGRRLEQYF,TGTGCCAGCAGCCTACCGGGACGGCGTTTGGAGCAGTACTTC
TRBJ1-1,-,-,TRBV6-1,CASSEIPRLDRVTEAFF,TGTGCCAGCTCTGAGATCCCACGGCTGGACCGTGTGACTGAAGCTTTCTTT
TRBJ1-6,few,TRBD1,TRBV6-5,CASSTTDRLDSPLHF,TGTGCCAGCAGTACTACGGACAGGCTAGATTCACCCCTCCACTTT
TRBJ2-2,-,-,TRBV28,CASSLLGGRLVSGELFF,TGTGCCAGCAGTTTATTGGGGGGGCGCTTAGTATCCGGGGAGCTGTTTTTT
TRBJ1-2,-,-,TRBV18,CASSQLDTGNGYTF,TGTGCCAGCTCACAATTGGACACGGGCAATGGCTACACCTTC
TRBJ2-2,-,-,TRBV11-2,CASSLIQAARGGELFF,TGTGCCAGCAGCTTAATTCAGGCGGCTCGCGGCGGGGAGCTGTTTTTT
TRBJ1-1,-,-,TRBV4-1,CASSQFYPDTEAFF,TGCGCCAGCAGCCAGTTCTATCCGGACACTGAAGCTTTCTTT
TRBJ2-5,-,-,TRBV18,CASSPPSKLKETQYF,TGTGCCAGCTCACCGCCGAGCAAGTTAAAAGAGACCCAGTACTTC
TRBJ2-2,few,TRBD1,TRBV9,CASSLQLGTGGGELFF,TGTGCCAGCAGCTTACAACTGGGGACAGGGGGCGGAGAGCTGTTTTTT
TRBJ2-5,-,TRBD1,TRBV12-3/TRBV12-4,CTSNLQGVYQETQYF,TGTACCAGCAACCTACAGGGGGTTTATCAAGAGACCCAGTACTTC
TRBJ1-2,-,-,TRBV27,CASSALKGYYGYTF,TGTGCCAGCAGTGCCCTTAAAGGGTACTATGGCTACACCTTC
TRBJ1-1,-,-,TRBV6-1,CASRDSPEAFF,TGTGCCAGCAGAGACAGCCCTGAAGCTTTCTTT
TRBJ2-1,-,TRBD2,TRBV5-1,CASSLGLAGIAYNEQFF,TGCGCCAGCAGCTTAGGACTAGCGGGAATCGCCTACAATGAGCAGTTCTTC
TRBJ2-5,-,-,TRBV20-1,CSAARDPLQETQYF,TGCAGTGCCGCCAGGGACCCGCTACAAGAGACCCAGTACTTC
TRBJ2-1,few,TRBD2,TRBV29-1,CSVVLARNEQFF,TGCAGCGTTGTACTAGCGAGAAATGAGCAGTTCTTC
TRBJ2-7,few,TRBD1,TRBV15,CATSSSRDRGSYEQYF,TGTGCCACCAGCAGTTCCCGGGACAGGGGCTCCTACGAGCAGTACTTC
TRBJ2-7,few,TRBD2,TRBV4-1,CASSQDPRLAGASRYEQYF,TGCGCCAGCAGCCAAGATCCTAGGCTAGCGGGAGCCTCTCGCTACGAGCAGTACTTC
TRBJ1-4,-,-,TRBV29-1,CSVVTVEKLFF,TGCAGCGTTGTTACTGTTGAAAAACTGTTTTTT
TRBJ2-7,-,TRBD1,TRBV7-9,CASSLGRDRAAYEQYF,TGTGCCAGCAGCTTAGGCCGGGACAGGGCGGCCTACGAGCAGTACTTC
TRBJ2-7,-,TRBD2,TRBV6-5,CASSFNLAGGVYEQYF,TGTGCCAGCAGTTTCAATCTAGCGGGAGGGGTCTACGAGCAGTACTTC
TRBJ2-7,-,-,TRBV6-2/TRBV6-3,CASRSTVAYEQYF,TGTGCCAGCAGGTCCACAGTGGCCTACGAGCAGTACTTC